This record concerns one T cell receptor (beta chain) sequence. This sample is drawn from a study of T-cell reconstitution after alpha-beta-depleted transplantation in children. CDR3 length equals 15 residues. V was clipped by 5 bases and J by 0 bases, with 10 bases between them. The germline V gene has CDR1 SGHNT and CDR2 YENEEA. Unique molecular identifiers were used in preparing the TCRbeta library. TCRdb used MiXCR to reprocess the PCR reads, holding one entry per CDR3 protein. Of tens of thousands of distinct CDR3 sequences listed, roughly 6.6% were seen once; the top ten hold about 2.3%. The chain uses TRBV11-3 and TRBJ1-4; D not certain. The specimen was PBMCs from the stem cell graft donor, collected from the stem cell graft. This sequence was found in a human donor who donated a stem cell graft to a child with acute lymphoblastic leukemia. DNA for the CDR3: TGTGCCAGCAGCCTCTCAGTCGCAACTAATGAAAAACTGTTTTTT. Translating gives CASSLSVATNEKLFF. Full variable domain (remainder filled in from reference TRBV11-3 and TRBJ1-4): EAGVVQSPRYKIIEKKQPVAFWCNPISGHNTLYWYLQNLGQGPELLIRYENEEAVDDSQLPKDRFSAERLKGVDSTLKIQPAELGDSAVYLCASSLSVATNEKLFFGSGTQLSVL.